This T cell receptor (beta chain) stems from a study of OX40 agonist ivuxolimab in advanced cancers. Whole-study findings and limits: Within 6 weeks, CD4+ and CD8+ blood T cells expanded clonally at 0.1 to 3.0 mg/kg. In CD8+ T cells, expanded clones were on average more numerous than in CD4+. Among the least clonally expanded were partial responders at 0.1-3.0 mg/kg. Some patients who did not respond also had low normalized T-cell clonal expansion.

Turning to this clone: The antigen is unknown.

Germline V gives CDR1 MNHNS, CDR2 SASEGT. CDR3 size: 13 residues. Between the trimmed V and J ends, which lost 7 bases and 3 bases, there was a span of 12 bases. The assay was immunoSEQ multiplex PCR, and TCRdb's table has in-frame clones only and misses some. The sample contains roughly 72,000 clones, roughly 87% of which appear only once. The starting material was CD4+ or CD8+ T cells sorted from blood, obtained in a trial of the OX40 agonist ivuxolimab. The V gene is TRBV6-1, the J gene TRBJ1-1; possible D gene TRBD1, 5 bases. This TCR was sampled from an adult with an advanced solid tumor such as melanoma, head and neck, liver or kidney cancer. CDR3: CASIIGVDTEAFF. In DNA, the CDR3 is TGTGCCAGCATTATAGGGGTGGACACTGAAGCTTTCTTT.